Shown below are 14 T cell receptor beta chains from a single sample sequenced in a study of T cell repertoires in cytomegalovirus infection. TCRdb used MiXCR to reprocess the reads, holding one entry per CDR3 protein. The table records roughly 920,000 distinct CDR3 sequences, around 32% of them present only once. Their antigen targets remain unknown. The sample was cultured CD8+ T cells from PBMCs, taken from culture after CMV antigen stimulation. These receptors all come from a human donor in good health (CMV status not recorded). Some clones in this sample may be carry-over from other donors' samples.

This rearrangement joins TRBV7-8 to TRBJ1-1; tentative D call: TRBD1 (5 bases). Germline CDR1 and CDR2: SGHVS and FQNEAQ. The V end was cut by 5 bases, the J end by 1 base, with 14 bases between. The CDR3 contains 15 residues. The CDR3 loop is CASSERQSGNTEAFF. The CDR3 DNA follows: TGTGCCAGCAGCGAGAGACAGAGCGGGAACACTGAAGCTTTCTTT.

The CDR3 spells CASSHGSSYNSPLHF. For the CDR3, the DNA is TGCGCCAGCAGCCACGGGAGCTCCTATAATTCACCCCTCCACTTT. The chain links TRBV4-1 to TRBJ1-6, with D hard to call. Germline V gene data show CDR1 as MGHRA and CDR2 as YSYEKL. This CDR3 contains 15 residues. The V end lost 3 bases, the J end lost 0 bases, and 6 bases lay between the germline ends.

This clonotype turned up a few times. The chain uses TRBV2 and TRBJ2-7; D gene unclear. With 2 bases removed from V and 0 bases from J, the gap between germline ends came to 8 bases. There are 14 residues in the CDR3. The germline CDR1 and CDR2 sequences are SNHLY and FYNNEI. CDR3 region: CASSETAGSYEQYF. The CDR3 DNA follows: TGTGCCAGCAGTGAAACCGCCGGCTCCTACGAGCAGTACTTC.

This clonotype has only one observation. The V gene is TRBV6-8, the J gene TRBJ1-4; 7 bases line up with TRBD1. The CDR3 contains 13 residues. CDR1 MNHGY and CDR2 SAAAGT come from the germline V gene. J was trimmed by 8 bases and V by 7 bases; bases with no gene match: 7. The CDR3 sequence: CASTRQGGEKLFF. The CDR3 bases are TGTGCCAGCACTCGACAGGGCGGAGAAAAACTGTTTTTT.

The chain joins TRBV27 to TRBJ2-3; the D gene is possibly TRBD1 (5 bases). V was trimmed by 6 bases and J by 4 bases, leaving 8 bases between them. The CDR3 sequence is 12 residues long. The germline CDR1 and CDR2 sequences are MNHEY and SMNVEV (reference sequence). CDR3 DNA sequence: TGTGCCAGCAGGGGGCTAGCAGATACGCAGTATTTT. Translating it yields CASRGLADTQYF.

The chain links TRBV7-9 to TRBJ2-3; D tentatively reads TRBD1 or TRBD2 (5 bases each). Trimming stripped 5 bases from V and 2 bases from J, with 14 bases between. Germline V lookup: CDR1 SEHNR, CDR2 FQNEAQ (reference sequence). CDR3 length equals 15 residues. This chain's CDR3 is CASSPGPRNTDTQYF. Written as DNA, the CDR3 is TGTGCCAGCAGCCCGGGACCCAGGAACACAGATACGCAGTATTTT.

This clonotype appeared many times. V is TRBV7-6 and J is TRBJ1-1, with D possibly being TRBD1 (5 bases). Trimming cost V 5 bases and J 1 base, with 14 bases left between them. There are 15 residues in the CDR3. Germline-derived CDR1 and CDR2 are SGHVS and FNYEAQ. The CDR3 DNA follows: TGTGCCAGCAGCCCAGGACACCCTGGGAACACTGAAGCTTTCTTT. Translating gives CASSPGHPGNTEAFF. The entire variable domain, with the rest obtained from reference TRBV7-6 and TRBJ1-1, is as follows: GAGVSQSPRYKVTKRGQDVALRCDPISGHVSLYWYRQALGQGPEFLTYFNYEAQQDKSGLPNDRFSAERPEGSISTLTIQRTEQRDSAMYRCASSPGHPGNTEAFFGQGTRLTVV.

This rearrangement joins TRBV28 to TRBJ1-5, with 9 bases aligning to TRBD1. This CDR3 spans 16 amino acids. The trim removed 4 bases at V and 7 bases at J, leaving 11 bases unmatched. Germline loops: CDR1 MDHEN, CDR2 SYDVKM. The CDR3 spells CASSSSHGTGKQPQHF. For the CDR3, the DNA is TGTGCCAGCAGTTCTTCACACGGGACAGGGAAACAGCCCCAGCATTTT. The full variable domain, completed using reference TRBV28 and TRBJ1-5, is DVKVTQSSRYLVKRTGEKVFLECVQDMDHENMFWYRQDPGLGLRLIYFSYDVKMKEKGDIPEGYSVSREKKERFSLILESASTNQTSMYLCASSSSHGTGKQPQHFGDGTRLSIL.

The chain uses TRBV29-1 and TRBJ2-5; 10 bases fit TRBD1. The CDR3 extends over 15 amino acids. Germline V gene lookup returns CDR1 SQVTM and CDR2 ANQGSEA. Trimming cost V 7 bases and J 0 bases; bases outside gene matches: 8. For the CDR3, the DNA is TGCAGCGCAGGGGACAGGGGTACGAACCAAGAGACCCAGTACTTC. It specifies CSAGDRGTNQETQYF.

V gene TRBV27 combines with J gene TRBJ2-3, with 11 positions matching TRBD1. The length of the CDR3 is 14 residues. Germline V lookup: CDR1 MNHEY, CDR2 SMNVEV (reference sequence). With 2 bases clipped from V and 7 bases from J, the junction kept 2 bases outside the gene matches. This CDR3 reads CASSLGTGGYTQYF. The CDR3 coding sequence is TGTGCCAGCAGTTTAGGGACAGGGGGATATACGCAGTATTTT.

The chain recombines TRBV9 with TRBJ2-2; D is undetermined. Germline V CDR1 and CDR2: SGDLS, YYNGEE. CDR3 length: 11 amino acids. The V gene lost 3 bases and the J gene lost 9 bases, with 6 bases spanning the gap. CDR3 sequence reads: CASSGGRELFF. CDR3 nucleotides: TGTGCCAGCAGCGGAGGCCGGGAGCTGTTTTTT.

This chain connects TRBV24-1 to TRBJ2-3; no clear D. The CDR3 length is 16 residues. CDR1 is KGHDR and CDR2 is SFDVKD in the germline V gene. V was trimmed by 3 bases and J by 3 bases, leaving 15 bases between them. The CDR3 DNA follows: TGTGCCACCAGTGATAGACACTCCCTTGAAACAGATACGCAGTATTTT. It yields the protein CATSDRHSLETDTQYF.

The chain uses TRBV7-9 and TRBJ2-2, with D uncertain. The V gene lost 5 bases and the J gene lost 4 bases, with 11 bases spanning the gap. The CDR3 totals 14 residues. Per germline, CDR1 SEHNR and CDR2 FQNEAQ (reference sequence). The CDR3 nucleotides read TGTGCCAGCAGCGGAGCCCCGGTCACCGGGGAGCTGTTTTTT. Amino acids: CASSGAPVTGELFF.

The chain links TRBV9 to TRBJ2-5, with D possibly being TRBD1 (6 bases). With 4 bases removed from V and 4 bases from J, the gap between germline ends came to 20 bases. The CDR3 is 16 residues long. Germline V gene data show CDR1 as SGDLS and CDR2 as YYNGEE. The CDR3 sequence is CASSIGRGPQGETQYF. CDR3 DNA: TGTGCCAGCAGCATTGGCAGGGGACCCCAGGGAGAGACCCAGTACTTC. Supplemented by reference TRBV9 and TRBJ2-5, the full variable domain reads DSGVTQTPKHLITATGQRVTLRCSPRSGDLSVYWYQQSLDQGLQFLIQYYNGEERAKGNILERFSAQQFPDLHSELNLSSLELGDSALYFCASSIGRGPQGETQYFGPGTRLLVL.